The T cell receptor beta chain under discussion was sequenced for a study of blood T cell repertoires in COVID-19. The table came from immunoSEQ multiplex PCR; TCRdb's copy has only in-frame clones and leaves some out. This table holds about 120,000 clones, approximately 87% found once. The CDR3 is 15 residues long. CDR1 and CDR2 (germline): KGHSH, LQKENI. V shed 3 bases and J shed 1 base, with 12 bases lying between them. Sequencing input: peripheral blood. The TCR comes from a woman in her seventies with acute or convalescent COVID-19. This chain connects TRBV18 to TRBJ1-2; D gene unclear. CDR3 loop: CASSPGTEYNYGYTF. The CDR3 region has the DNA TGTGCCAGCTCACCGGGTACAGAATATAACTATGGCTACACCTTC.